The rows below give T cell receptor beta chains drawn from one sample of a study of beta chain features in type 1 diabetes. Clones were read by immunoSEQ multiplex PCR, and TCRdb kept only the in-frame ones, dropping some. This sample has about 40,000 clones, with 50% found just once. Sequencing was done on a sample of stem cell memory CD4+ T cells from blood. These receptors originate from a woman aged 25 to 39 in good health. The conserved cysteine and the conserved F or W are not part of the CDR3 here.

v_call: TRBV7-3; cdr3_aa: ASSWGLAGPTGELF
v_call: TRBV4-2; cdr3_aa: ASSQVPSTSEQY
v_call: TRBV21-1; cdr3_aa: ASTNRGEPQH
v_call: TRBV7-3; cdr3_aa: ASSLGPLSGNTIY
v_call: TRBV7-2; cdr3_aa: ASSPLTSGRFGETQY
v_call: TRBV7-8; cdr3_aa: ASSRGSGETQY
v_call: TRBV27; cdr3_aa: ASSRGPYEQY
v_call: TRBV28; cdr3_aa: ASSRDSNQPQH
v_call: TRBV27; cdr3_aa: ASRKGLAGENTGELF
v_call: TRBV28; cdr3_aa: ASSRGGEGDTQY
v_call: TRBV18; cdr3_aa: ASSPRPKGGVRTEAF
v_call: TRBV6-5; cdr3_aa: ASSPPTSGSEQF
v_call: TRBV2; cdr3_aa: ASTGLESAGELF
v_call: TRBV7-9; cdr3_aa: ASSLAQGNEQF
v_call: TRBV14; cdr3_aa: ASSPRQAHYGYT
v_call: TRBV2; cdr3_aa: ASSERGNTGELF